The 24 T cell receptor beta chains below were found in one sample sequenced in a study of T-cell memory formation after mild COVID-19. TCRdb re-called the 5' RACE reads through MiXCR, storing one row per CDR3 protein. This sample has about 390,000 distinct CDR3 sequences; about 17% occur once, and the top ten carry about 22%. The sequenced sample consisted of PBMCs or a T cell subset sorted from them (not recorded which). All receptors derive from a man younger than 35 who had mild COVID-19 (a few samples of this study predate the infection). Cell type and time point are not known.

The V call is TRBV7-2, the J call TRBJ1-2, with 9 bases identical to TRBD1. The junction had 10 bases not matched to a gene; V was cut back by 5 bases and J by 3 bases. Germline V lookup: CDR1 SGHTA, CDR2 FQGNSA. The CDR3 totals 16 residues. The CDR3 bases are TGTGCCAGCAGCCCCCGGGGGACAGGGAATCACTATGGCTACACCTTC. Translated: CASSPRGTGNHYGYTF.

The rearrangement links TRBV11-2 to TRBJ2-6; D remains ambiguous. V gave up 0 bases and J gave up 5 bases, with 20 bases separating them. The CDR3 sequence is 19 residues long. Germline CDR1 reads SGHAT; CDR2 reads FQNNGV. The CDR3 nucleotides read TGTGCCAGCAGCTTAGAGGTCCTGAGACTCGTAATTAGGGCCAACGTCCTGACTTTC. Its protein is CASSLEVLRLVIRANVLTF.

The chain joins TRBV5-1 to TRBJ2-1, with TRBD2 identical over 7 bases. V was pared by 0 bases and J by 0 bases, with 9 bases of the junction left unmatched. The CDR3 totals 18 residues. Looked up from germline, CDR1 is SGHRS and CDR2 is YFSETQ. The CDR3, as DNA: TGCGCCAGCAGCTTGGGGTCTAGCGGTGCTAGCTCCTACAATGAGCAGTTCTTC. Translation: CASSLGSSGASSYNEQFF.

This clonotype turned up a few times. This sequence joins TRBV7-9 and TRBJ1-1; 7 bases are shared with TRBD1. In germline, CDR1 is SEHNR, CDR2 FQNEAQ (reference sequence). Trimming took 6 bases from V and 0 from J; bases not matched to a gene: 7. The CDR3 is 15 amino acids. CDR3 nucleotide sequence: TGTGCCAGCAGGCCCAAGGGACAGTTGAACACTGAAGCTTTCTTT. Protein product: CASRPKGQLNTEAFF.

This clonotype has a count of ten or more. The chain combines TRBV27 with TRBJ2-7; tentatively, D is TRBD1 (5 bases). The CDR3 covers 13 residues. The germline CDR1 and CDR2 sequences are MNHEY and SMNVEV (reference sequence). V lost 5 bases to trimming and J lost 2 bases, with 10 bases between them. CDR3 sequence: CASSPLGAYEQYV. The CDR3 DNA sequence: TGTGCCAGCAGTCCTTTAGGGGCCTACGAGCAGTACGTC.

This clonotype was found once. V is TRBV2 and J is TRBJ2-1; 7 nucleotides match TRBD2. Germline lookup yields CDR1 SNHLY and CDR2 FYNNEI. This CDR3 is built from 15 residues. Trimming cost V 7 bases and J 6 bases; bases outside gene matches: 12. CDR3 amino acids: CASMVFSGVSNEQFF. The CDR3 DNA reads as TGTGCCAGCATGGTTTTCAGCGGGGTTAGCAATGAGCAGTTCTTC.

The chain carries TRBV28 and TRBJ2-7; D may be TRBD1 (6 bases). CDR1 MDHEN and CDR2 SYDVKM come from the germline V gene. The CDR3 is 12 amino acids. V lost 5 bases and J lost 4, with 9 bases in between. CDR3 coding DNA: TGTGCCAGCAGTATACAGGGATACGAGCAGTACGTC. This sequence encodes CASSIQGYEQYV.

The V call is TRBV7-9, the J call TRBJ2-5; 7 nucleotides match TRBD2. The CDR3 extends over 17 amino acids. Germline V gives CDR1 SEHNR, CDR2 FQNEAQ (reference sequence). The V and J ends lost 2 bases and 7 bases, in that order; junction bases with no gene match: 16. The CDR3 is CASSLPSGAFTGRTQYF. The CDR3 DNA reads as TGTGCCAGCAGCTTACCCAGCGGGGCATTTACTGGGCGGACCCAGTACTTC.

This clonotype has more than one count but fewer than ten. The V call is TRBV2, the J call TRBJ1-6; D gene unclear. The CDR3 contains 15 residues. Trimming pared 4 bases from V and 2 bases from J, leaving 9 bases between. CDR1 is SNHLY and CDR2 is FYNNEI in the germline V gene. The chain's CDR3 is CASSAAGTYNSPLHF. The CDR3 DNA reads as TGTGCCAGCAGTGCCGCAGGAACCTATAATTCACCCCTCCACTTT.

The rearrangement joins TRBV18 to TRBJ2-1; the D gene is possibly TRBD2 (6 bases). Trimming left V 0 bases short and J 0 bases short, with 6 bases between. This CDR3 is built from 15 residues. Germline V lookup: CDR1 KGHSH, CDR2 LQKENI. The CDR3 loop reads CASSPPRGSYNEQFF. The CDR3 coding sequence is TGTGCCAGCTCACCACCGCGGGGCTCCTACAATGAGCAGTTCTTC.

This clonotype was seen ten or more times. The chain employs TRBV6-2 or TRBV6-3 and TRBJ1-1; D uncertain. The V and J ends lost 6 bases and 12 bases respectively, with 17 bases between them. CDR1 and CDR2 from the germline V gene are MNHEY and SVGEGT. This CDR3 contains 12 residues. Written as DNA, the CDR3 is TGTGCCAGCAGCCCCGCTCTACGAACGACTTTCTTT. It codes for CASSPALRTTFF.

The chain has TRBV19 and TRBJ2-2; TRBD2 aligns across 7 bases. With 8 bases clipped from V and 4 bases from J, the junction kept 7 bases outside the gene matches. The CDR3 covers 14 residues. The germline CDR1 and CDR2 sequences are LNHDA and SQIVND (reference sequence). The CDR3 coding sequence is TGTGCCAGTGGGGAGGGTTTAGTCACCGGGGAGCTGTTTTTT. It encodes CASGEGLVTGELFF.

This clonotype was counted ten times or more. The J gene is TRBJ1-1, the V gene TRBV4-3; D not resolved. Per germline, CDR1 LGHNA and CDR2 YSLEER. The CDR3 is 11 residues long. Trimming took 5 bases from V and 10 from J, leaving 11 bases between them. The CDR3 DNA sequence: TGCGCCAGCAGCGAGGGCTCCAGAGCTTTCTTT. It yields the protein CASSEGSRAFF.

This clonotype was observed a few times. This chain connects TRBV29-1 to TRBJ2-2; no definite D call. Germline values: CDR1 SQVTM, CDR2 ANQGSEA. The CDR3 runs to 12 residues. V lost 4 bases to trimming and J lost 4 bases, with 7 bases between them. The chain's CDR3 is CSVGTATGELFF. Written as DNA, the CDR3 is TGCAGCGTTGGAACGGCCACCGGGGAGCTGTTTTTT.

The rearrangement uses TRBV5-6 and TRBJ1-3, with no clear D. This CDR3 region has 14 residues. V was cut by 2 bases and J by 1 base, with 7 bases left in between. From germline, CDR1 is SGHDT and CDR2 YYEEEE. The CDR3 DNA reads TGTGCCAGCAGCTTCGGGGAGTCTGGAAACACCATATATTTT. Its translation is CASSFGESGNTIYF. The complete variable domain, with remaining parts taken from reference TRBV5-6 and TRBJ1-3, reads DAGVTQSPTHLIKTRGQQVTLRCSPKSGHDTVSWYQQALGQGPQFIFQYYEEEERQRGNFPDRFSGHQFPNYSSELNVNALLLGDSALYLCASSFGESGNTIYFGEGSWLTVV.

This chain connects TRBV6-5 to TRBJ1-2; D is ambiguous. V gave up 2 bases and J gave up 4 bases, with 11 bases separating them. Germline CDR1 MNHEY, CDR2 SVGAGI. The CDR3 loop spans 14 amino acids. CDR3 sequence: CASSYLSASYGYTF. For the CDR3, the DNA is TGTGCCAGCAGTTACCTTAGCGCAAGCTATGGCTACACCTTC.

This clonotype occurred a few times. The V gene is TRBV5-1, the J gene TRBJ2-2; TRBD1 or TRBD2 may be the D gene (5 bases each). CDR3 length: 14 amino acids. Germline V gives CDR1 SGHRS, CDR2 YFSETQ. Trimming shortened V by 4 bases and J by 4 bases, and 11 bases separated the two germline ends. The DNA of the CDR3 is TGCGCCAGCAGCGAGGGGACGGCCACCGGGGAGCTGTTTTTT. This translates into CASSEGTATGELFF.

This clonotype was detected ten times or more. V gene TRBV4-1 combines with J gene TRBJ2-3; D is uncertain. The CDR3 contains 16 residues. CDR1 MGHRA and CDR2 YSYEKL come from the germline V gene. The V end was cut by 0 bases, the J end by 2 bases, with 12 bases between. In DNA, the CDR3 is TGCGCCAGCAGCCAAGAAGTAGGGTTCGACACAGATACGCAGTATTTT. Translation: CASSQEVGFDTDTQYF.

The V call is TRBV20-1, the J call TRBJ2-4; 7 nucleotides line up with TRBD2. Germline V lookup: CDR1 DFQATT, CDR2 SNEGSKA (reference sequence). There are 17 residues in the CDR3. After removal of 5 bases from V and 0 bases from J, the junction contained 13 bases not matched to a gene. CDR3 DNA: TGCAGTGCTCCACCTCGGGGGGACCAACTAGCCAAAAACATTCAGTACTTC. It yields the protein CSAPPRGDQLAKNIQYF.

The rearrangement joins TRBV6-5 to TRBJ1-1; the D is unclear. There are 13 residues in the CDR3. Looked up from germline, CDR1 is MNHEY and CDR2 is SVGAGI. V lost 3 bases and J 4 bases, leaving 9 bases between the germline ends. The DNA of the CDR3 is TGTGCCAGCAGTTATGAGCCGGGCACTGAAGCTTTCTTT. Protein product: CASSYEPGTEAFF.

The chain has TRBV25-1 and TRBJ2-2; D not certain. Germline lookup yields CDR1 MGHDK and CDR2 SYGVNS. Between the trimmed V and J ends, which lost 10 bases and 0 bases, there was a span of 12 bases. This CDR3 has 14 residues. The CDR3 loop is CAIMVDPNTGELFF. DNA of the CDR3: TGTGCCATTATGGTCGATCCGAACACCGGGGAGCTGTTTTTT.

In this sample, this clonotype turned up a few times. This sequence joins TRBV5-6 and TRBJ1-5, with 7 bases aligning to TRBD1. This CDR3 comprises 15 residues. V was clipped by 1 base and J by 7 bases; unmatched bases: 8. Germline V CDR1 and CDR2: SGHDT, YYEEEE. In nucleotides, the CDR3 is TGTGCCAGCAGCTTGTATACAGGGGTTTACCAGCCCCAGCATTTT. This gives the protein CASSLYTGVYQPQHF.

The table lists this clonotype with a few counts. The chain combines TRBV5-1 with TRBJ2-5; the D call may be TRBD1 or TRBD2 (5 bases each). The V and J ends lost 4 bases and 5 bases respectively, with 9 bases between them. This CDR3 contains 12 residues. The germline gives CDR1 SGHRS, CDR2 YFSETQ. CDR3 nucleotide sequence: TGCGCCAGCAGCCGGGACCGGGAGACCCAGTACTTC. This codes for CASSRDRETQYF.

This clonotype has a handful of counts. The rearrangement links TRBV7-8 to TRBJ2-5; no definite D call. The CDR3 extends over 15 amino acids. Trimming took 5 bases from V and 2 from J, leaving 15 bases between them. In germline, CDR1 is SGHVS, CDR2 FQNEAQ. The CDR3 spells CASSPGDRLQETQYF. The CDR3, as DNA: TGTGCCAGCAGCCCGGGCGACCGCTTGCAAGAGACCCAGTACTTC.